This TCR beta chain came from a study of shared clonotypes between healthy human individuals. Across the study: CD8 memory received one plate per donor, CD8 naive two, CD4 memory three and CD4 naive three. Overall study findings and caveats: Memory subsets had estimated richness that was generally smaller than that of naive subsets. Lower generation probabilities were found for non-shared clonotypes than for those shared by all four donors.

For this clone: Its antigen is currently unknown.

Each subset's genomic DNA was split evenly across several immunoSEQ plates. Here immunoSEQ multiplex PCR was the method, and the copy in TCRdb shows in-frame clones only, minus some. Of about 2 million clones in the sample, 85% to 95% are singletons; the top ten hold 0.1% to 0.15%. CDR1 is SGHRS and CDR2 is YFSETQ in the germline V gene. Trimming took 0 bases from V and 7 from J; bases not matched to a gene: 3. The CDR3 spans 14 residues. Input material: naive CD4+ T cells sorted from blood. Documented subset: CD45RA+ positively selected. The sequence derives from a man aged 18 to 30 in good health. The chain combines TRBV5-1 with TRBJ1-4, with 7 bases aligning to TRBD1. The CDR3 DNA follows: TGCGCCAGCAGCTTGGAGACAGGGCGTGAAAAACTGTTTTTT. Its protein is CASSLETGREKLFF.